Listed here are 32 T cell receptor beta chains from one sample, sequenced in a study of blood T cell repertoires in COVID-19. Data came from immunoSEQ multiplex PCR; TCRdb stores just in-frame clones and leaves some out. The table shows 200,000 to 300,000 clones, with about nine tenths occurring only once. Sequencing was carried out using peripheral blood. Receptors originate from a man aged 25-45 years with COVID-19, enrolled during active disease.

The chain joins TRBV6-5 to TRBJ2-1; D not resolved. The CDR3 contains 10 residues. Germline V gives CDR1 MNHEY, CDR2 SVGAGI. V lost 10 bases and J 10 bases, leaving 11 bases between the germline ends. CDR3 region: CATIRYEQFF. The CDR3 nucleotides read TGTGCCACTATTCGGTACGAGCAGTTCTTC.

This clone is a singleton in its sample. The chain uses TRBV20-1 and TRBJ2-1; no clear D gene. This CDR3 has 11 residues. V was cut by 0 bases and J by 9 bases, with 6 bases left in between. CDR1 and CDR2 (germline): DFQATT, SNEGSKA (reference sequence). The CDR3 nucleotides read TGCAGTGCTAGAGACGGTCGTGAGCAGTTCTTC. Translation gives CSARDGREQFF.

The chain uses TRBV6-2 or TRBV6-3 and TRBJ1-5, with 7 bases aligning to TRBD1. V was pared by 2 bases and J by 1 base, with 8 bases of the junction left unmatched. This CDR3 is 17 amino acids long. Germline CDR1 and CDR2: MNHEY and SVGEGT. CDR3 residues: CASSYDRESESNQPQHF. For the CDR3, the DNA is TGTGCCAGCAGTTACGACAGGGAGTCAGAAAGCAATCAGCCCCAGCATTTT.

In this sample, this clone turned up a few times. The J gene is TRBJ1-2, the V gene TRBV7-9, with 8 bases that match TRBD1. Germline V gives CDR1 SEHNR, CDR2 FQNEAQ (reference sequence). The V gene end was trimmed by 3 bases and the J gene end by 7 bases; junction bases not matched to a gene: 10. This CDR3 is built from 15 residues. The CDR3 nucleotides are TGTGCCAGCAGCTTCGAACCAGGGGGCCGGGGTGGCTACACCTTC. Protein product: CASSFEPGGRGGYTF.

J is TRBJ1-1 and V is TRBV3-1 (or the pseudogene TRBV3-2), with D uncertain. Trimming cost V 0 bases and J 10 bases, with 18 bases left between them. Germline CDR1 and CDR2: LGHDT and YNNKEL (reference sequence). There are 15 residues in the CDR3. The CDR3 DNA is TGTGCCAGCAGCCAAGATTTCTCCGGCGGCGCGCTAGCTTTCTTT. Its translation is CASSQDFSGGALAFF.

The chain employs TRBV7-2 and TRBJ1-2; D is perhaps TRBD1 (6 bases). Trimming pared 1 base from V and 13 bases from J, leaving 19 bases between. The CDR3 consists of 14 residues. Per the germline V gene, CDR1 is SGHTA and CDR2 is FQGNSA. Here the CDR3 DNA reads TGTGCCAGCAGCTTAGTTGTGGACAGCTATCAGTGCACCTTC. Translating gives CASSLVVDSYQCTF. The entire variable domain, with the rest obtained from reference TRBV7-2 and TRBJ1-2, is as follows: GAGVSQSPSNKVTEKGKDVELRCDPISGHTALYWYRQSLGQGLEFLIYFQGNSAPDKSGLPSDRFSAERTGGSVSTLTIQRTQQEDSAVYLCASSLVVDSYQCTFGSGTRLTVV.

The J gene is TRBJ1-6, the V gene TRBV5-5; no definite D call. Trimming took 0 bases from V and 6 from J, leaving 7 bases between them. CDR3 length: 14 residues. Germline V gives CDR1 SGHKS, CDR2 YYEKEE (reference sequence). The CDR3 reads CASSLVVGNSPLHF. The CDR3 DNA sequence: TGTGCCAGCAGCTTGGTGGTCGGTAATTCACCCCTCCACTTT.

This rearrangement joins TRBV5-5 to TRBJ2-7; TRBD1 matches 8 bases. The CDR3 is 14 residues long. V trimming: 4 bases; J trimming: 2 bases; junction bases outside the gene matches: 5. From germline, CDR1 is SGHKS and CDR2 YYEKEE (reference sequence). This chain's CDR3 is CASSPDRVAYEQYF. In nucleotides, the CDR3 is TGTGCCAGCAGCCCGGACAGGGTGGCCTACGAGCAGTACTTC.

The V gene is TRBV5-4, the J gene TRBJ2-1; 8 nucleotides match TRBD1. The CDR3 covers 13 residues. Losses at the gene ends were 3 bases for V and 7 bases for J; bases not matched to a gene: 3. Germline assignment: CDR1 SGHNT and CDR2 YYREEE (reference sequence). The CDR3 sequence: CASSSRGQNEQFF. The CDR3 bases are TGTGCCAGCAGCTCCAGGGGGCAAAATGAGCAGTTCTTC.

This clone was detected only a few times. The V call is TRBV30, the J call TRBJ2-2; the D gene is possibly TRBD1 (7 bases). The germline V gene has CDR1 GTSNPN and CDR2 SVGIG (reference sequence). The CDR3 contains 14 residues. Trimming stripped 5 bases from V and 2 bases from J, with 12 bases between. The CDR3 region is CAWHRGLNTGELFF. In nucleotides, the CDR3 is TGTGCCTGGCACAGGGGACTCAACACCGGGGAGCTGTTTTTT. Based on the CDR3 plus reference TRBV30 and TRBJ2-2, the full variable domain is SQTIHQWPATLVQPVGSPLSLECTVEGTSNPNLYWYRQAAGRGLQLLFYSVGIGQISSEVPQNLSASRPQDRQFILSSKKLLLSDSGFYLCAWHRGLNTGELFFGEGSRLTVL.

The chain carries TRBV7-6 and TRBJ2-1; 10 bases fit TRBD2. The CDR3 totals 16 residues. J gave up 4 bases and V 2 bases, and 5 bases lay outside the gene matches. Germline values: CDR1 SGHVS, CDR2 FNYEAQ. CDR3 loop: CASSLRSSGGYNEQFF. The CDR3 region has the DNA TGTGCCAGCAGCTTAAGGTCTAGCGGGGGATACAATGAGCAGTTCTTC.

The chain employs TRBV5-1 and TRBJ2-4; TRBD1 might be the D (6 bases). The CDR3 is 19 residues long. CDR1 is SGHRS and CDR2 is YFSETQ in the germline V gene. Trimming cost V 2 bases and J 0 bases, with 21 bases left between them. The CDR3 nucleotides read TGCGCCAGCAGCTTAGTAGCCGGGACACTCAAACTAGCCAAAAACATTCAGTACTTC. It yields the protein CASSLVAGTLKLAKNIQYF.

The V call is TRBV4-1, the J call TRBJ1-5; unclear D gene. Trimming took off 3 bases at V and 0 bases at J, with 12 bases between the two ends. This CDR3 spans 16 amino acids. Germline V gives CDR1 MGHRA, CDR2 YSYEKL. In DNA, the CDR3 is TGCGCCAGCAGCCAGGAAACAGTTAGTAGCAATCAGCCCCAGCATTTT. This sequence encodes CASSQETVSSNQPQHF.

The V and J genes are TRBV4-1 and TRBJ1-3; TRBD1 is a possible D gene (6 bases). The CDR3 spans 15 residues. V lost 0 bases and J lost 4, with 10 bases in between. The germline V gene has CDR1 MGHRA and CDR2 YSYEKL. The CDR3 DNA is TGCGCCAGCAGCCAAGATAGGGGGTTCGGAAACACCATATATTTT. This sequence encodes CASSQDRGFGNTIYF.

The chain is built from TRBV9 and TRBJ2-7; 7 nucleotides align to TRBD2. The J segment lost 0 bases and the V segment lost 0 bases, leaving 6 bases of the junction unmatched. The CDR3 runs to 16 residues. In germline, CDR1 is SGDLS, CDR2 YYNGEE. Written as DNA, the CDR3 is TGTGCCAGCAGCGTAGGTGCGCGGGGGAGCTCCTACGAGCAGTACTTC. Encoded protein: CASSVGARGSSYEQYF.

The chain joins TRBV5-4 to TRBJ2-1; 15 nucleotides line up with TRBD2. The V segment lost 4 bases and the J segment 5 bases; nucleotides outside the gene matches: 4. The CDR3 length is 16 residues. CDR1 and CDR2 (germline): SGHNT, YYREEE (reference sequence). In DNA form, the CDR3 reads TGTGCCAGCAGCGCTGGACTAGCGGGGGGGCACAATGAGCAGTTCTTC. This gives the protein CASSAGLAGGHNEQFF. Full variable domain (remainder filled in from reference TRBV5-4 and TRBJ2-1): ETGVTQSPTHLIKTRGQQVTLRCSSQSGHNTVSWYQQALGQGPQFIFQYYREEENGRGNFPPRFSGLQFPNYSSELNVNALELDDSALYLCASSAGLAGGHNEQFFGPGTRLTVL.

This rearrangement joins TRBV3-1 (or the pseudogene TRBV3-2) to TRBJ1-1; D call uncertain. The CDR3 spans 14 residues. V was shortened by 4 bases and J by 2 bases, with 11 bases between the two germline ends. Germline V CDR1 and CDR2: LGHDT, YNNKEL (reference sequence). In DNA, the CDR3 is TGTGCCAGCAGCCCCCGTCTAGCTAACACTGAAGCTTTCTTT. Residues: CASSPRLANTEAFF.

The rearrangement joins TRBV5-6 to TRBJ1-4; D not certain. V lost 1 base, J lost 0 bases, and 13 bases lay in between. Germline CDR1 reads SGHDT; CDR2 reads YYEEEE. This CDR3 contains 17 residues. The CDR3 region has the DNA TGTGCCAGCAGCTTGAAGAGGGTCCTCCCAACTAATGAAAAACTGTTTTTT. Translation gives CASSLKRVLPTNEKLFF.

The chain joins TRBV3-1 (or the pseudogene TRBV3-2) to TRBJ2-5, with TRBD2 as a possible D gene (7 bases). Germline V gene sequence: CDR1 LGHDT, CDR2 YNNKEL (reference sequence). This CDR3 comprises 13 residues. Trimming left V 5 bases short and J 5 bases short, with 12 bases between. The CDR3 loop is CASSLGGLETQYF. As DNA, the CDR3 is TGTGCCAGCAGCTTGGGGGGGCTGGAGACCCAGTACTTC.

V usage is TRBV3-1 (or the pseudogene TRBV3-2) and J usage is TRBJ2-7; D perhaps matches TRBD1 (5 bases). Germline V gives CDR1 LGHDT, CDR2 YNNKEL (reference sequence). Deletions cut 1 base from V and 5 bases from J, with 12 bases between. The CDR3 has 14 amino acids. The CDR3 DNA reads TGTGCCAGCAGCCAAGTGTGGGGCGGCAACGAGCAGTACTTC. As protein: CASSQVWGGNEQYF.

This rearrangement joins TRBV9 to TRBJ1-4, with 10 bases aligning to TRBD1. CDR3 length: 15 amino acids. The germline V gene encodes CDR1 SGDLS and CDR2 YYNGEE. The J segment lost 8 bases and the V segment lost 4 bases, leaving 8 bases of the junction unmatched. This CDR3 reads CASSSPGTGEEKLFF. As DNA, the CDR3 is TGTGCCAGCAGCTCCCCCGGGACAGGGGAAGAAAAACTGTTTTTT.

The chain carries TRBV6-5 and TRBJ1-2; D possibly corresponds to TRBD1 (6 bases). This CDR3 is 14 amino acids long. V lost 7 bases and J lost 7, with 19 bases in between. Per the germline V gene, CDR1 is MNHEY and CDR2 is SVGAGI. CDR3 sequence reads: CASTIEGGRSGYTF. The CDR3 region has the DNA TGTGCCAGCACCATCGAGGGGGGGCGTTCTGGCTACACCTTC.

The rearrangement joins TRBV28 to TRBJ2-1; D is unresolved. The V gene lost 2 bases and the J gene lost 0 bases, with 8 bases spanning the gap. Germline V lookup: CDR1 MDHEN, CDR2 SYDVKM. This CDR3 is built from 15 residues. CDR3 sequence: CASSLPDFSYNEQFF. The CDR3 DNA reads as TGTGCCAGCAGTTTACCAGATTTCTCCTACAATGAGCAGTTCTTC.

This rearrangement joins TRBV2 to TRBJ2-2, with D unclear. CDR1 SNHLY and CDR2 FYNNEI come from the germline V gene. The CDR3 consists of 15 residues. V was cut by 2 bases and J by 0 bases, with 7 bases left in between. This CDR3 reads CASSEQASNTGELFF. CDR3 in DNA: TGTGCCAGCAGTGAACAGGCTTCGAACACCGGGGAGCTGTTTTTT. The variable domain in full, with the rest retrieved from reference TRBV2 and TRBJ2-2, is EPEVTQTPSHQVTQMGQEVILRCVPISNHLYFYWYRQILGQKVEFLVSFYNNEISEKSEIFDDQFSVERPDGSNFTLKIRSTKLEDSAMYFCASSEQASNTGELFFGEGSRLTVL.

This clone occurred once. V usage is TRBV18 and J usage is TRBJ1-1; 10 bases map to TRBD1. The CDR3 is 19 residues long. CDR1 KGHSH and CDR2 LQKENI come from the germline V gene. With V trimmed by 4 bases and J by 2 bases, 16 bases remained unmatched. For the CDR3, the DNA is TGTGCCAGCTCACTCCGGACAGGGGGGACGGGGCCCTATAACACTGAAGCTTTCTTT. Protein product: CASSLRTGGTGPYNTEAFF. Drawing the rest from reference TRBV18 and TRBJ1-1, the complete variable domain is NAGVMQNPRHLVRRRGQEARLRCSPMKGHSHVYWYRQLPEEGLKFMVYLQKENIIDESGMPKERFSAEFPKEGPSILRIQQVVRGDSAAYFCASSLRTGGTGPYNTEAFFGQGTRLTVV.

This chain uses TRBV27 with TRBJ1-3; weak D call: TRBD1 (5 bases). The V gene lost 6 bases and the J gene lost 5 bases, with 17 bases spanning the gap. The CDR3 runs 15 residues. Looked up from germline, CDR1 is MNHEY and CDR2 is SMNVEV (reference sequence). CDR3 DNA: TGTGCCAGCAGGGGAGGCGGGGCCGGTAGAAACACCATATATTTT. It specifies CASRGGGAGRNTIYF.

The V and J genes are TRBV6-5 and TRBJ2-1; TRBD1 matches 10 bases. The CDR3 totals 15 residues. CDR1 is MNHEY, CDR2 SVGAGI, per germline. Trimming removed 6 bases from V and 2 bases from J; junction bases left unmatched: 4. Here the CDR3 DNA reads TGTGCCAGCAGACCTGACAGGGGGCCCTACAATGAGCAGTTCTTC. The encoded protein is CASRPDRGPYNEQFF.

The V gene is TRBV19, the J gene TRBJ1-4, with D possibly being TRBD1 (6 bases). The germline V gene has CDR1 LNHDA and CDR2 SQIVND (reference sequence). This CDR3 comprises 11 residues. The CDR3 DNA reads as TGTGGGACAGAGAAAAATGAAAAACTGTTTTTT. Its protein product is CGTEKNEKLFF.

This clone appeared once. This chain joins TRBV11-2 and TRBJ2-1; 7 bases agree with TRBD1. The V segment lost 4 bases and the J segment 0 bases; nucleotides outside the gene matches: 12. The CDR3 length is 18 residues. From germline, CDR1 is SGHAT and CDR2 FQNNGV. CDR3: CASSSDRALAYSYNEQFF. CDR3 bases: TGTGCCAGCAGCTCCGACAGGGCCTTGGCCTACTCCTACAATGAGCAGTTCTTC.

The chain uses TRBV25-1 and TRBJ2-1; TRBD1 matches 9 bases. The CDR3 has 17 amino acids. CDR1 and CDR2 (germline): MGHDK, SYGVNS. Germline trimming cut 3 bases from V and 4 bases from J; bases unmatched to any gene: 10. In DNA form, the CDR3 reads TGTGCCAGCAGTGACACTAAGGGACAGGGTAAATACAATGAGCAGTTCTTC. Translation: CASSDTKGQGKYNEQFF.

The chain employs TRBV6-6 and TRBJ1-5; D not resolved. The germline V gene has CDR1 MNHNY and CDR2 SVGAGI (reference sequence). The CDR3 spans 14 residues. V lost 6 bases, J lost 6 bases, and 15 bases lay in between. This CDR3 is CASSIKGGGQPQHF. The CDR3 DNA follows: TGTGCCAGCAGCATCAAAGGAGGAGGTCAGCCCCAGCATTTT.

Only one count was recorded for this clone. The DNA for the CDR3 is TGTGCCAGCAGTGAATTCCCGGGACAGGGAAGCAATCAGCCCCAGCATTTT. Its protein product is CASSEFPGQGSNQPQHF. The chain recombines TRBV6-1 with TRBJ1-5, with 9 bases matching TRBD1. This CDR3 comprises 17 residues. Germline-derived CDR1 and CDR2 are MNHNS and SASEGT. V gave up 2 bases and J gave up 1 base; unmatched junction bases: 6.